This T cell receptor beta chain came from a study of cytomegalovirus exposure and HLA in healthy donors. To note about this clone: As yet, its antigen is unknown. The sample contains more than one DNA sequence encoding this CDR3.

CDR3 length: 16 amino acids. PCR used 60 Vbeta primers and 13 Jbeta primers. Only in-frame clones appear in the TCRdb table, and some are missing; sequencing was by immunoSEQ multiplex PCR. The table includes 90,000 to 120,000 clones, around three quarters detected once. Broader study findings: A few chains tied to CMV proved CMV antigen-specific in vitro. Some V segments (TRBV6-2 and TRBV6-3 among them) were excluded as indistinguishable. In a later analysis, a missense DCLRE1C variant was linked to TCR beta V- and J-gene trimming.

The rearrangement uses TRBV12-2 and TRBJ1-5; the D call of TRBD1 is as the table states it, not checked on the DNA. TRBV12-2 is a pseudogene. The TCR originated in a male donor in good health and CMV-seronegative. Input material: PBMCs. The CDR3 DNA reads as TGTGCAAGTCGCTTGGAGCCCACAGGGGTTGGACAGCCCCAGCATTTT. Amino acids: CASRLEPTGVGQPQHF.